This T cell receptor beta chain appears in the sequencing data of a study of blood T cell repertoires in COVID-19. Study overall: Sites in the United States, Italy and Spain provided acute and convalescent COVID-19 samples. Sources were T cells, B-cell-depleted T cells, or PBMCs; the material itself was cDNA or gDNA.

Source study methods: Using reference gene primer amplification, nucleated cell counts were estimated. Assay: immunoSEQ multiplex PCR; the TCRdb copy retains only in-frame clones and omits some. V and J calls plus clone size are reproduced from that table; the DNA served to infer D and trimming. Here the sample spans about 160,000 clones, approximately 88% being singletons. Between the trimmed V and J ends, which lost 1 base and 0 bases, there was a span of 10 bases. This CDR3 comprises 16 residues. Germline values: CDR1 LNHNV, CDR2 YYDKDF (reference sequence). The chain links TRBV15 to TRBJ1-5; a weak D match, TRBD1 (6 bases). Input material: peripheral blood. This receptor was obtained from a man aged 60 to 69 with acute or convalescent COVID-19. CDR3 amino acids: CATSRAKGDSNQPQHF. CDR3 in DNA: TGTGCCACCAGCAGAGCCAAGGGGGATAGCAATCAGCCCCAGCATTTT.